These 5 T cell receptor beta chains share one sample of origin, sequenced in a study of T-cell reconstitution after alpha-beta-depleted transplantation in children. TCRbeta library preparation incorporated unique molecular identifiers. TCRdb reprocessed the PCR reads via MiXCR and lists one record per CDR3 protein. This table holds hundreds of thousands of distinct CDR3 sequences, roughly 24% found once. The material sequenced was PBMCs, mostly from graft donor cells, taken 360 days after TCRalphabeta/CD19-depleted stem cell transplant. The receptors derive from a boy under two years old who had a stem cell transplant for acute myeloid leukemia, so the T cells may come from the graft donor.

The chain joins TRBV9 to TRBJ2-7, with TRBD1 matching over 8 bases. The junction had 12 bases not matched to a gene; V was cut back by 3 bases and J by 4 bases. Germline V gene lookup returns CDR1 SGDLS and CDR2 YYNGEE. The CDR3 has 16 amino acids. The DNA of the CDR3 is TGTGCCAGCAGCGGAGGGAGGACAGGGCTGAGTTACGAGCAGTACTTC. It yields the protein CASSGGRTGLSYEQYF.

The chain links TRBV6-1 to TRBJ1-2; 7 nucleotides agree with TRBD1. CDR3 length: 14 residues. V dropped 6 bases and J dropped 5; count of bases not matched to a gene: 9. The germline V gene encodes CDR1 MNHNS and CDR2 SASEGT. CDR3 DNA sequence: TGTGCCAGCAGACCCGACAGGGATGGGTATGGCTACACCTTC. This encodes CASRPDRDGYGYTF.

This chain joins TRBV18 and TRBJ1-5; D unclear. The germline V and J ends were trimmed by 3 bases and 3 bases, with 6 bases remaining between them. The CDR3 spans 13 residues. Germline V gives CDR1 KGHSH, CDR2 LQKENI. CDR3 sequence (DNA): TGTGCCAGCTCACCTTCCAACAATCAGCCCCAGCATTTT. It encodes CASSPSNNQPQHF.

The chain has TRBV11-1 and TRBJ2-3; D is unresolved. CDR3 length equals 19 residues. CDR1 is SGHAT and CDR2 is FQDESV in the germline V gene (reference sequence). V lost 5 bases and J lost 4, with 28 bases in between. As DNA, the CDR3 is TGTGCCAGCAGCGCCCCCCGCGCCCGCGGCACCACCGTCGCAGATACGCAGTATTTT. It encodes CASSAPRARGTTVADTQYF.

The CDR3 here is CASSLEDRGNSPLHF. The CDR3 bases are TGTGCCAGCAGCTTAGAGGACAGGGGAAATTCACCCCTCCACTTT. The J gene is TRBJ1-6, the V gene TRBV7-6; TRBD1 matches at 9 bases. Per the germline V gene, CDR1 is SGHVS and CDR2 is FNYEAQ. V lost 1 base to trimming and J lost 7 bases; unmatched junction nucleotides: 2. The CDR3 loop spans 15 amino acids. The full variable domain, in which reference TRBV7-6 and TRBJ1-6 provide the parts outside the CDR3, is GAGVSQSPRYKVTKRGQDVALRCDPISGHVSLYWYRQALGQGPEFLTYFNYEAQQDKSGLPNDRFSAERPEGSISTLTIQRTEQRDSAMYRCASSLEDRGNSPLHFGNGTRLTVT.